The 23 T cell receptor beta chains in this list originate from one sample, sequenced in a study of cytomegalovirus exposure and HLA in healthy donors. PCR used 60 Vbeta primers and 13 Jbeta primers. Data came from immunoSEQ multiplex PCR; TCRdb stores just in-frame clones and leaves some out. Of 150,000 to 200,000 clones listed, over 75% were seen once; the top ten hold 9.3%. The sample taken for sequencing was PBMCs. All receptors derive from a man in his late teens or twenties in good health and CMV-seropositive.

This chain joins TRBV27 and TRBJ1-1, with D possibly being TRBD1 (5 bases). V dropped 6 bases and J dropped 5 bases, with 13 bases sitting between them. The CDR3 sequence is 13 residues long. Looked up from germline, CDR1 is MNHEY and CDR2 is SMNVEV (reference sequence). CDR3 amino acids: CASRQGVRTEAFF. The CDR3 DNA reads TGTGCCAGCAGGCAGGGCGTTAGGACTGAAGCTTTCTTT.

The chain combines TRBV4-1 with TRBJ1-1, with D uncertain. The CDR3 extends over 13 amino acids. CDR1 is MGHRA, CDR2 YSYEKL, per germline. Trimming shortened V by 0 bases and J by 7 bases, and 9 bases separated the two germline ends. The CDR3 DNA follows: TGCGCCAGCAGCCAAGATGCAAGCCTTGAAGCTTTCTTT. Translating it yields CASSQDASLEAFF.

The chain links TRBV30 to TRBJ2-2, with D unresolved. Trimming stripped 1 base from V and 2 bases from J, with 8 bases between. The germline V gene encodes CDR1 GTSNPN and CDR2 SVGIG (reference sequence). The length of the CDR3 is 14 residues. CDR3 loop: CAWSALHNTGELFF. The DNA of the CDR3 is TGTGCCTGGAGTGCATTACACAACACCGGGGAGCTGTTTTTT.

Worth noting for this clone: Other DNA sequences from this sample encode an identical CDR3 as well. This chain links TRBV10-3 with TRBJ1-2; TRBD1 matches at 9 bases. This CDR3 spans 15 amino acids. Trimming at V came to 0 bases and at J to 4 bases, leaving 3 bases not matched to a gene. Germline V gene data show CDR1 as ENHRY and CDR2 as SYGVKD. In nucleotides, the CDR3 is TGTGCCATCAGTGAGTCCACAGGGGGCGTCTATGGCTACACCTTC. This sequence encodes CAISESTGGVYGYTF.

The chain recombines TRBV18 with TRBJ2-5, with TRBD2 identical over 13 bases. J was trimmed by 1 base and V by 3 bases; bases with no gene match: 5. The length of the CDR3 is 17 residues. Germline assignment: CDR1 KGHSH and CDR2 LQKENI. The CDR3 coding sequence is TGTGCCAGCTCACCGATCCGGACTAGCGGGGGCCAAGAGACCCAGTACTTC. It codes for CASSPIRTSGGQETQYF. The complete variable domain, with remaining parts taken from reference TRBV18 and TRBJ2-5, reads NAGVMQNPRHLVRRRGQEARLRCSPMKGHSHVYWYRQLPEEGLKFMVYLQKENIIDESGMPKERFSAEFPKEGPSILRIQQVVRGDSAAYFCASSPIRTSGGQETQYFGPGTRLLVL.

The chain couples TRBV7-3 to TRBJ1-1, with D uncertain. Trimming took 5 bases from V and 6 from J, leaving 13 bases between them. Germline CDR1 and CDR2: SGHTA and FQGTGA. This CDR3 spans 13 amino acids. The CDR3 reads CASSISVTSEAFF. CDR3 in DNA: TGTGCCAGCAGCATCAGTGTAACCTCTGAAGCTTTCTTT.

The rearrangement uses TRBV30 and TRBJ2-3, with 8 bases fitting TRBD2. This CDR3 contains 17 residues. CDR1 and CDR2 from the germline V gene are GTSNPN and SVGIG (reference sequence). V lost 0 bases, J lost 4 bases, and 12 bases stayed unmatched. CDR3: CAWSVGGRGRGADTQYF. CDR3 DNA: TGTGCCTGGAGTGTAGGGGGGCGGGGGCGGGGGGCAGATACGCAGTATTTT.

V is TRBV19 and J is TRBJ2-7, with TRBD2 matching over 7 bases. The CDR3 runs 14 residues. Per germline, CDR1 LNHDA and CDR2 SQIVND (reference sequence). After removal of 6 bases from V and 4 bases from J, the junction contained 9 bases not matched to a gene. The CDR3: CASSDGGSPYEQYF. Written as DNA, the CDR3 is TGTGCCAGTAGCGACGGGGGGTCCCCTTACGAGCAGTACTTC.

V usage is TRBV7-9 and J usage is TRBJ2-1; 11 nucleotides line up with TRBD2. The CDR3 runs 15 residues. The germline gives CDR1 SEHNR, CDR2 FQNEAQ (reference sequence). Trimming cost V 3 bases and J 4 bases; bases outside gene matches: 2. For the CDR3, the DNA is TGTGCCAGCAGCTTTAGCGGGGGGGCTTACAATGAGCAGTTCTTC. Encoded protein: CASSFSGGAYNEQFF.

This rearrangement joins TRBV6-6 to TRBJ2-7, with 12 bases identical to TRBD1. Germline V CDR1 and CDR2: MNHNY, SVGAGI (reference sequence). The CDR3 loop spans 16 amino acids. Germline trimming cut 4 bases from V and 4 bases from J; bases unmatched to any gene: 8. This CDR3 reads CASSWARDRGLYEQYF. DNA of the CDR3: TGTGCCAGCAGTTGGGCGAGGGACAGGGGGCTATACGAGCAGTACTTC.

The chain combines TRBV20-1 with TRBJ2-3, with D possibly being TRBD2 (6 bases). The V and J ends lost 5 bases and 6 bases respectively, with 9 bases between them. Germline V gene lookup returns CDR1 DFQATT and CDR2 SNEGSKA (reference sequence). The CDR3 is 11 amino acids. CDR3 nucleotide sequence: TGCAGTGCTTCTGGGGGGGATACGCAGTATTTT. It is translated as CSASGGDTQYF.

The chain has TRBV6-6 and TRBJ2-7, with a possible D match to TRBD1 (6 bases). The CDR3 is 13 residues long. The ends were cut back, 6 bases at V and 3 bases at J, with 12 bases in the middle. The germline CDR1 and CDR2 sequences are MNHNY and SVGAGI (reference sequence). Here the CDR3 reads CASRIQGLYEQYF. The CDR3 DNA is TGTGCCAGCAGGATACAGGGTCTCTACGAGCAGTACTTC.

In the case of this clone: Other DNA sequences in this sample translate to the same CDR3. The chain couples TRBV4-3 to TRBJ1-1; 7 nucleotides align to TRBD1. CDR1 is LGHNA and CDR2 is YSLEER in the germline V gene. The CDR3 is 15 residues long. The V segment lost 1 base and the J segment 6 bases; nucleotides outside the gene matches: 8. The DNA of the CDR3 is TGCGCCAGCAGCCAAGGGTGGCAGGGGGTGTCTGAAGCTTTCTTT. Translated, it gives CASSQGWQGVSEAFF.

The genes are TRBV5-3 and TRBJ2-6; 9 bases map to TRBD1. TRBV5-3 qualifies as an ORF whose function is uncertain. The CDR3 sequence is 17 residues long. The junction had 6 bases not matched to a gene; V was cut back by 4 bases and J by 1 base. The CDR3 DNA sequence: TGTGCCAGAAGCAACCCGGGACAGGGTTCTGGGGCCAACGTCCTGACTTTC. This translates into CARSNPGQGSGANVLTF.

The chain couples TRBV4-3 to TRBJ2-5, with 8 bases that match TRBD2. The CDR3 loop spans 16 amino acids. V trimming: 0 bases; J trimming: 5 bases; junction bases outside the gene matches: 8. Germline V gene lookup returns CDR1 LGHNA and CDR2 YSLEER. In DNA, the CDR3 is TGCGCCAGCAGCCAAGATTACGGTAGCGGGGTGGAGACCCAGTACTTC. This codes for CASSQDYGSGVETQYF.

This rearrangement joins TRBV6-5 to TRBJ1-2; a weak D match, TRBD1 (6 bases). The CDR3 covers 14 residues. Germline V gene sequence: CDR1 MNHEY, CDR2 SVGAGI. V was clipped by 0 bases and J by 3 bases, with 8 bases between them. The CDR3 DNA follows: TGTGCCAGCAGTTACTCCGCAGGGGACTATGGCTACACCTTC. As protein: CASSYSAGDYGYTF.

The rearrangement uses TRBV5-1 and TRBJ1-2; 7 bases match TRBD1. V lost 0 bases, J lost 4 bases, and 6 bases stayed unmatched. The CDR3 runs 15 residues. Germline V gives CDR1 SGHRS, CDR2 YFSETQ. DNA of the CDR3: TGCGCCAGCAGCTTGGCCGAGGGGACAGTCTATGGCTACACCTTC. This gives the protein CASSLAEGTVYGYTF.

The chain recombines TRBV25-1 with TRBJ1-6; D may be TRBD1 (6 bases). Germline CDR1 is MGHDK and CDR2 is SYGVNS. V dropped 1 base and J dropped 7 bases, with 11 bases sitting between them. This CDR3 comprises 15 residues. The CDR3 loop is CASSEFAGENSPLHF. In nucleotides, the CDR3 is TGTGCCAGCAGTGAATTTGCAGGGGAGAATTCACCCCTCCACTTT.

The CDR3, as DNA: TGTGCCAGCACCCCAAAGTGGGGCTTCTTCTACGAGCAGTACTTC. Translating it yields CASTPKWGFFYEQYF. This chain links TRBV6-1 with TRBJ2-7; D perhaps matches TRBD1 (5 bases). The CDR3 has 15 residues. With 7 bases removed from V and 3 bases from J, the gap between germline ends came to 19 bases. Germline assignment: CDR1 MNHNS and CDR2 SASEGT.

In the case of this clone: The junction departs from the called germline gene at one end, perhaps through a read error. The chain has TRBV6-4 and TRBJ2-3, with 12 bases lining up with TRBD2. The germline CDR1 and CDR2 sequences are MRHNA and SNTAGT. This CDR3 has 15 amino acids. The CDR3 DNA sequence: TGTGCCTGCAGTGACTCTAGCGGGGGGGCAGATACGCAGTATTTT. Amino acid sequence: CACSDSSGGADTQYF.

The count of this clone is one. The genes are TRBV6-5 and TRBJ2-5; maybe TRBD1 (5 bases). The ends were cut back, 4 bases at V and 3 bases at J, with 18 bases in the middle. In germline, CDR1 is MNHEY, CDR2 SVGAGI. This CDR3 region has 16 residues. Here the CDR3 reads CASSSPQGWMEETQYF. CDR3 in DNA: TGTGCCAGCAGTTCGCCCCAGGGATGGATGGAAGAGACCCAGTACTTC.

This chain joins TRBV7-2 and TRBJ2-5; 12 bases match TRBD2. The better agreement between TRBJ2-7 and the DNA end casts doubt on the J call. The germline V gene encodes CDR1 SGHTA and CDR2 FQGNSA. The CDR3 is made up of 19 amino acids. Here the CDR3 reads CASSLEAHSASGGAYEQYF. CDR3 nucleotide sequence: TGTGCCAGCAGCTTAGAGGCCCATTCGGCTAGCGGGGGGGCCTACGAGCAGTACTTC.

This chain links TRBV19 with TRBJ2-5; weak D call: TRBD1 (6 bases). This CDR3 is 14 amino acids long. Germline V gene data show CDR1 as LNHDA and CDR2 as SQIVND (reference sequence). With 0 bases removed from V and 5 bases from J, the gap between germline ends came to 10 bases. CDR3 sequence (DNA): TGTGCCAGTAGTATAGATGGGGGCTGGGAGACCCAGTACTTC. Its translation: CASSIDGGWETQYF.